A selection of T cell receptor beta chains follows, all from one sample in a study of T cell repertoires in cytomegalovirus infection. TCRdb passed the reads through MiXCR, listing each CDR3 protein once. The sample gives roughly 230,000 distinct CDR3 sequences, 20% to 25% of which show up once; 15% to 20% is in the top ten. Sequencing was carried out using CD8+ T cells from PBMCs. All receptors derive from a human donor in good health (CMV status not recorded). Some clones in this sample may be carry-over from other donors' samples. CDR3s include the opening cysteine and the closing phenylalanine or tryptophan. D genes are given only for firm matches. Where a row states a size, it is once, few, many or the class of an expanded clone; other rows omit it.

>many|TRBJ2-7|NA|TRBV7-2
TGTGCCAGCAGCGTGAATAGCGTCGGACAACGCGAGCAGTACTTC
CASSVNSVGQREQYF
>NA|TRBJ2-5|TRBD2|TRBV5-1
TGCGCCAGCAGCTTGGTCAGCGGGGGAATCCAAGAGACCCAGTACTTC
CASSLVSGGIQETQYF
>NA|TRBJ2-1|TRBD2|TRBV6-5
TGTGCCAGCAGTTACGGAATGGGACTAGCCTACAATGAGCAGTTCTTC
CASSYGMGLAYNEQFF
>few|TRBJ1-3|NA|TRBV7-9
TGTGCCAGCAGCCCCAAGGGGCCTGCTGGAAACACCATATATTTT
CASSPKGPAGNTIYF
>NA|TRBJ2-3|NA|TRBV12-3/TRBV12-4
TGTGCCAGCAGCCCACTCGGGGGCGATACGCAGTATTTT
CASSPLGGDTQYF
>many|TRBJ1-1|NA|TRBV6-5
TGTGCCAGCAGTTACTCGGCAGGTAACACTGAAGCTTTCTTT
CASSYSAGNTEAFF
>many|TRBJ2-5|NA|TRBV7-7
TGTGCCAGCAGCTCACCCCTAACAAAGACCCAGTACTTC
CASSSPLTKTQYF
>NA|TRBJ2-1|TRBD2|TRBV4-1
TGCGCCAGCAGCCAAGATCAGGGCTTAGCGGGCGAGCAGTTCTTC
CASSQDQGLAGEQFF
>few|TRBJ2-1|NA|TRBV28
TGTGCCAGCAGTTTCCCGGGGTCCTACAATGAGCAGTTCTTC
CASSFPGSYNEQFF
>NA|TRBJ1-1|NA|TRBV20-1
TGCAGTGCTAGAGACCCCCCGGGCAGCTATGTGGAAGCTTTCTTT
CSARDPPGSYVEAFF
>few|TRBJ2-7|TRBD2|TRBV27
TGTGCCAGCAGTAGCGGGGGGGCAATCGAGCAGTACTTC
CASSSGGAIEQYF
>many|TRBJ1-4|NA|TRBV28
TGTGCCAGCAGTCCCCCCCCAGGGGATAAGGATGAAAAACTGTTTTTT
CASSPPPGDKDEKLFF
>many|TRBJ2-7|TRBD1|TRBV29-1
TGCAGCGTTGAGGGCCCCGGGACAGCCTACGAGCAGTACTTC
CSVEGPGTAYEQYF
>few|TRBJ2-1|NA|TRBV20-1
TGCAGTGCTAGGGGGGCTAACTACAATGAGCAGTTCTTC
CSARGANYNEQFF
>many|TRBJ2-2|NA|TRBV12-3/TRBV12-4
TGTGCCAGGAGCAGCGGTGACGGTTCCCCCGGGGAGCTGTTTTTT
CARSSGDGSPGELFF
>many|TRBJ2-4|NA|TRBV7-8
TGTGCCAGCAGCCCCCGGGACGGAGGGGCCCAGCTTCAGTACTTC
CASSPRDGGAQLQYF
>NA|TRBJ2-1|TRBD1|TRBV7-8
TGTGCCAGCAGCTCCCGGGACAGGGTAGGAGACAATGAGCAGTTCTTC
CASSSRDRVGDNEQFF
>few|TRBJ2-7|NA|TRBV12-3/TRBV12-4
TGTGCCAGCAGTTTAATGGGCGAGCAGTACTTC
CASSLMGEQYF
>NA|TRBJ2-2|NA|TRBV6-6
TGTGCCAGCAGTTACGTTAGAGGCACCGGGGAGCTGTTTTTT
CASSYVRGTGELFF
>many|TRBJ1-6|NA|TRBV12-3/TRBV12-4
TGTGCCAGCAGTTTAGTAGTGTATAATTCACCCCTCCACTTT
CASSLVVYNSPLHF
>few|TRBJ1-1|NA|TRBV27
TGTGCCAGCAGTTCCTCTTCAGGTATGAACACTGAAGCTTTCTTT
CASSSSSGMNTEAFF
>NA|TRBJ2-7|TRBD2|TRBV20-1
TGCAGTGCTAGAAGACTAGCGGGGGACCTCTACGAGCAGTACTTC
CSARRLAGDLYEQYF
>NA|TRBJ1-1|NA|TRBV29-1
TGCAGCGTAACCCAATGGGGACCTGAAGCTTTCTTT
CSVTQWGPEAFF
>many|TRBJ2-7|TRBD1|TRBV28
TGTGCCAGCAGTTTAACAGTGACAGGGACCTTAGGGTACTTC
CASSLTVTGTLGYF
>NA|TRBJ1-1|NA|TRBV20-1
TGCAGTGCTAGAGATCCATTTGGAACGAACACTGAAGCTTTCTTT
CSARDPFGTNTEAFF
>NA|TRBJ1-2|NA|TRBV28
TGTGCCAGCGACTGGGGCGGCGGCTACACCTTC
CASDWGGGYTF
>NA|TRBJ2-1|TRBD2|TRBV5-6
TGTGCCAGCAGCCCACTAGCGGGGATGGACAATGAGCAGTTCTTC
CASSPLAGMDNEQFF
>NA|TRBJ2-5|TRBD1|TRBV20-1
TGCACCTCGGGGGGACAGGGGACGGAGACCCAGTACTTC
CTSGGQGTETQYF
>few|TRBJ2-7|NA|TRBV7-8
TGTGCCAGCAGCTGGGAGTGGGAGCAGTACTTC
CASSWEWEQYF
>many|TRBJ2-6|NA|TRBV7-9
TGTGCCAGCACCTTTGGGGTGGGACCGAGCATCTCTGGGGCCAACGTCCTGACTTTC
CASTFGVGPSISGANVLTF
>many|TRBJ1-5|NA|TRBV28
TGTGCCAGCAATCGATCAGGGAGCAGCCAGCCCCAGCATTTT
CASNRSGSSQPQHF
>few|TRBJ2-5|TRBD1|TRBV15
TGTGCCACCAGCAGAGCTCCGGGACAGTTGGGAGAGACCCAGTACTTC
CATSRAPGQLGETQYF
>NA|TRBJ2-7|NA|TRBV4-3
TGCGCCAGCAGCCAAGTCGGAGGAGAGCCTCTCTACGAGCAGTACTTC
CASSQVGGEPLYEQYF
>NA|TRBJ2-7|NA|TRBV5-1
TGCGCCAGCAGCTTCGGACTTCCCTACGAGCAGTACTTC
CASSFGLPYEQYF
>few|TRBJ1-1|TRBD1|TRBV10-3
TGTGCCATCAGTGGGGACAGAAACACTGAAGCTTTCTTT
CAISGDRNTEAFF
>NA|TRBJ2-3|NA|TRBV12-3/TRBV12-4
TGTGCCAGCAGTTTGGTAGGTCGAGATACGCAGTATTTT
CASSLVGRDTQYF
>NA|TRBJ2-3|NA|TRBV6-5
TGTGCCAGCAGACCGACCCCGCGAACAGATACGCAGTATTTT
CASRPTPRTDTQYF
>few|TRBJ2-7|NA|TRBV20-1
TGCAGTGCTAGGCCTCAAAGCTCCTACGAGCAGTACTTC
CSARPQSSYEQYF
>few|TRBJ2-1|NA|TRBV25-1
TGTGCCAGCAGTGAATCTTCCTCACCGTGGAGCTCCTACAATGAGCAGTTCTTC
CASSESSSPWSSYNEQFF
>few|TRBJ2-5|NA|TRBV28
TGTGCCAGCAGTTTGGTAGCCGGAGAGACCCAGTACTTC
CASSLVAGETQYF
>many|TRBJ2-7|TRBD2|TRBV7-2
TGTGCCAGCAGCTCTAGCGGGGACTCCTACGAGCAGTACTTC
CASSSSGDSYEQYF
>NA|TRBJ2-5|TRBD2|TRBV6-6
TGTGCCAGCAGTTATTTTTCGGGGGGTGCCCAAGAGACCCAGTACTTC
CASSYFSGGAQETQYF
>NA|TRBJ2-1|TRBD2|TRBV7-9
TGTGCCAGCAGCCGGGGACTAGCGGGGGTCAATGAGCAGTTCTTC
CASSRGLAGVNEQFF
>NA|TRBJ2-6|NA|TRBV7-4
TGTGCCAGCAGCTTATTGCGTTCTGGGGCCAACGTCCTGACTTTC
CASSLLRSGANVLTF
>NA|TRBJ2-5|NA|TRBV6-2/TRBV6-3
TGTGCCAGCAGTTACGGTCCCCGAGAAGAGACCCAGTACTTC
CASSYGPREETQYF
>many|TRBJ2-5|TRBD1|TRBV7-9
TGTGCCAGCAGCCCCAATCTGTGGACAGGGTACCAAGAGACCCAGTACTTC
CASSPNLWTGYQETQYF
>few|TRBJ2-1|NA|TRBV6-4
TGTGCCAGCAGTGACTCCCAGGTCAATGAGCAGTTCTTC
CASSDSQVNEQFF
>many|TRBJ2-3|NA|TRBV7-2
TGTGCCAGCAGCTTCGTTCTGGCAGACTACACAGATACGCAGTATTTT
CASSFVLADYTDTQYF
>NA|TRBJ2-1|NA|TRBV7-9
TGTGCCAGCAGCTTCTCGCTCAATGAGCAGTTCTTC
CASSFSLNEQFF
>once|TRBJ2-3|TRBD1|TRBV3-1
TGTGCCAGCAGCCAAGAGTCTGTGAGGACAGGGTTGACAGATACGCAGTATTTT
CASSQESVRTGLTDTQYF
>NA|TRBJ2-1|NA|TRBV11-2
TGTGCCAGCAGCCCCAGTATGGGATACAATGAGCAGTTCTTC
CASSPSMGYNEQFF